The present TCR beta chain was sequenced within a study of blood T cell repertoires in COVID-19. Generated by immunoSEQ multiplex PCR, the TCRdb table keeps only in-frame clones and is missing some. Of around 310,000 clones detected, around nine tenths appear once; the ten largest clones hold about 9.4%. This clone was recorded only once. CDR3 length equals 15 residues. V shed 5 bases and J 6 bases; nucleotides not matched to a gene: 11. Germline assignment: CDR1 SGHNT and CDR2 YYREEE (reference sequence). The receptor's source is a young woman who had recovered from COVID-19. J is TRBJ1-3 and V is TRBV5-4; TRBD1 aligns across 7 bases. The sample consisted of PBMCs or T cells enriched from blood (not recorded which). The CDR3 nucleotides are TGTGCCAGCAGTCGAGACAGGGATCTCTCAAACACCATATATTTT. As protein: CASSRDRDLSNTIYF.